The 5 T cell receptor beta chains in this list originate from one sample, sequenced in a study of blood T cell repertoires in COVID-19. The repertoire was sequenced with immunoSEQ multiplex PCR; TCRdb's copy has only in-frame clones and lacks some. The repertoire includes approximately 210,000 clones, 84% of them detected once, and about 7.8% sits in the top ten. Sequencing was carried out using peripheral blood. These receptors were collected from a woman older than 75 with COVID-19, enrolled during active disease.

The CDR3 DNA reads as TGTGCCAGCATCAGAGGCCCCGTGACCTACGAGCAGTACTTC. Its protein is CASIRGPVTYEQYF. The chain links TRBV6-4 to TRBJ2-7; D is unresolved. Trimming left V 7 bases short and J 2 bases short, with 15 bases between. Germline V gives CDR1 MRHNA, CDR2 SNTAGT. The CDR3 totals 14 residues.

The CDR3 loop reads CASTNTGGNTEAFF. As DNA, the CDR3 is TGTGCCAGTACCAACACGGGGGGGAACACTGAAGCTTTCTTT. This rearrangement joins TRBV6-5 to TRBJ1-1, with a possible D match to TRBD1 (5 bases). The CDR3 is made up of 14 amino acids. Trimming removed 9 bases at V and 1 base at J, with 15 bases between. CDR1 and CDR2 (germline): MNHEY, SVGAGI.

This clone was recorded at least ten times. The DNA of the CDR3 is TGCGCCAGCAGTGAGTCGCAGGGGGCGGTTAACACTGAAGCTTTCTTT. Residues: CASSESQGAVNTEAFF. The rearrangement joins TRBV10-1 to TRBJ1-1; 8 bases match TRBD1. CDR3 size: 16 residues. V dropped 0 bases and J dropped 2; count of bases not matched to a gene: 5. Germline lookup yields CDR1 WNHNN and CDR2 SYGVQD (reference sequence).

The chain has TRBV28 and TRBJ1-4; no definite D call. CDR1 is MDHEN, CDR2 SYDVKM, per germline. The CDR3 extends over 14 amino acids. The V gene lost 5 bases and the J gene lost 4 bases, with 11 bases spanning the gap. CDR3 loop: CASSTRGLNEKLFF. CDR3 nucleotide sequence: TGTGCCAGCAGTACACGTGGTCTTAATGAAAAACTGTTTTTT. Full variable domain (remainder filled in from reference TRBV28 and TRBJ1-4): DVKVTQSSRYLVKRTGEKVFLECVQDMDHENMFWYRQDPGLGLRLIYFSYDVKMKEKGDIPEGYSVSREKKERFSLILESASTNQTSMYLCASSTRGLNEKLFFGSGTQLSVL.

V and J are TRBV3-1 (or the pseudogene TRBV3-2) and TRBJ1-6; no clear D gene. This CDR3 contains 15 residues. The germline V gene has CDR1 LGHDT and CDR2 YNNKEL (reference sequence). Trimming took off 1 base at V and 6 bases at J, with 10 bases between the two ends. The CDR3 is CASSQANGINSPLHF. DNA of the CDR3: TGTGCCAGCAGCCAAGCCAACGGGATTAATTCACCCCTCCACTTT.